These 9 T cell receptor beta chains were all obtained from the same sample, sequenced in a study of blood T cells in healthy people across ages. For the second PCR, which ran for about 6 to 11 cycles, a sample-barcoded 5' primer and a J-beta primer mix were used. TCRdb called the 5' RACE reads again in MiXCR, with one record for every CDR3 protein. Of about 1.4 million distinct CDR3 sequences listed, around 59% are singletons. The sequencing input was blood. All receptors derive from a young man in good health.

CDR3 region: CSALNRGQETQYF. In DNA, the CDR3 is TGCAGTGCTCTCAACAGGGGGCAAGAGACCCAGTACTTC. J is TRBJ2-5 and V is TRBV20-1, with 8 bases aligning to TRBD1. This CDR3 contains 13 residues. The trim removed 5 bases at V and 2 bases at J, leaving 4 bases unmatched. Germline V gene data show CDR1 as DFQATT and CDR2 as SNEGSKA (reference sequence).

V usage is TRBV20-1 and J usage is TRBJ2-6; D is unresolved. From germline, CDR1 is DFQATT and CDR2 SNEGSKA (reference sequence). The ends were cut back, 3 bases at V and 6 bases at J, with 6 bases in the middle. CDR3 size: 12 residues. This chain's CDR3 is CSARVEANVLTF. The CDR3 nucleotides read TGCAGTGCTAGGGTCGAGGCCAACGTCCTGACTTTC.

In DNA form, the CDR3 reads TGCAGCGTTGAGGTTACAGGGCCGGAGGGCTACACCTTC. The encoded protein is CSVEVTGPEGYTF. This chain uses TRBV29-1 with TRBJ1-2; D possibly corresponds to TRBD1 (6 bases). The CDR3 covers 13 residues. The germline V gene encodes CDR1 SQVTM and CDR2 ANQGSEA. The V end was cut by 3 bases, the J end by 8 bases, with 16 bases between. The complete variable domain, with remaining parts taken from reference TRBV29-1 and TRBJ1-2, reads SAVISQKPSRDICQRGTSLTIQCQVDSQVTMMFWYRQQPGQSLTLIATANQGSEATYESGFVIDKFPISRPNLTFSTLTVSNMSPEDSSIYLCSVEVTGPEGYTFGSGTRLTVV.

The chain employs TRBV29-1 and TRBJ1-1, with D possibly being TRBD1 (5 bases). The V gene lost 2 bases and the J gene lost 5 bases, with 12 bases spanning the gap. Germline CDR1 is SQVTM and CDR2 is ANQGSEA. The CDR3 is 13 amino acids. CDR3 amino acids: CSVEQGLSTEAFF. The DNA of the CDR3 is TGCAGCGTTGAACAGGGTCTTAGTACTGAAGCTTTCTTT.

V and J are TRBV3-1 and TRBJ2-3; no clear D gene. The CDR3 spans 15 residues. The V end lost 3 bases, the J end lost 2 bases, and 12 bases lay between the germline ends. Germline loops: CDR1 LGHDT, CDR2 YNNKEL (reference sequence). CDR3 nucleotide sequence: TGTGCCAGCAGCCAGGCCGGGCTCTCCACAGATACGCAGTATTTT. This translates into CASSQAGLSTDTQYF.

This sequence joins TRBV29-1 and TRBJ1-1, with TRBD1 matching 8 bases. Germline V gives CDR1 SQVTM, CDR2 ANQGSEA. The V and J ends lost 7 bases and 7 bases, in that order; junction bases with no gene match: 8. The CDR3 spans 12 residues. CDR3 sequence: CSDTGGASEAFF. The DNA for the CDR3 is TGCAGCGACACAGGGGGAGCAAGTGAAGCTTTCTTT.

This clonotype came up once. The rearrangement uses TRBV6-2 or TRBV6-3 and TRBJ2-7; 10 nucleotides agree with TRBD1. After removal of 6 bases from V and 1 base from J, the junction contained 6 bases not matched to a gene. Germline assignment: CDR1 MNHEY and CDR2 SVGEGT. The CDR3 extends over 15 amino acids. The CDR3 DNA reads TGTGCCAGCAGGACCGGGACAGGGGATTCCTACGAGCAGTACTTC. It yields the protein CASRTGTGDSYEQYF.

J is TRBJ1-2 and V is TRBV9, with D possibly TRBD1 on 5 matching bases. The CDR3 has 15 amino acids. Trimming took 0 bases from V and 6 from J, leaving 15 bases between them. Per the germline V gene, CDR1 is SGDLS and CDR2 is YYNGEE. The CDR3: CASSVDGAWGNGYTF. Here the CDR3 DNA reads TGTGCCAGCAGCGTAGACGGGGCCTGGGGAAATGGCTACACCTTC.

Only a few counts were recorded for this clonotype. CDR3 sequence: CASSRDSSRPVQYF. CDR3 nucleotides: TGTGCCAGCAGTAGGGACAGCAGTAGGCCTGTGCAGTACTTC. The chain joins TRBV12-3 or TRBV12-4 to TRBJ2-5; TRBD1 matches 7 bases. J was trimmed by 11 bases and V by 5 bases; bases with no gene match: 14. The CDR3 has 14 residues.